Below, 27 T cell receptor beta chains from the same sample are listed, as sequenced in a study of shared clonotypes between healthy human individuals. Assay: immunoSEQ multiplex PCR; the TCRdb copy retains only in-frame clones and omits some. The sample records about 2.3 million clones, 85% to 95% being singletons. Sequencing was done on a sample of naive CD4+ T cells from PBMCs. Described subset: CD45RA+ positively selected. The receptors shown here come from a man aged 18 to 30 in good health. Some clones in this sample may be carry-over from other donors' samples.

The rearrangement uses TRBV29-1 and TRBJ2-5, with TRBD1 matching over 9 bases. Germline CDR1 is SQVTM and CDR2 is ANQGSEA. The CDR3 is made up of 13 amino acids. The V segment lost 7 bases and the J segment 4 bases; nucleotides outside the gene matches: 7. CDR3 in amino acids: CSASDRGGETQYF. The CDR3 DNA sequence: TGCAGCGCCTCGGACAGGGGTGGAGAGACCCAGTACTTC.

CDR3 protein: CASSGPGAASYEQYF. The CDR3, as DNA: TGTGCCAGCAGTGGACCGGGAGCAGCATCCTACGAGCAGTACTTC. This chain joins TRBV6-5 and TRBJ2-7; a weak D match, TRBD2 (6 bases). Germline-derived CDR1 and CDR2 are MNHEY and SVGAGI. There are 15 residues in the CDR3. V lost 5 bases to trimming and J lost 1 base, with 15 bases between them.

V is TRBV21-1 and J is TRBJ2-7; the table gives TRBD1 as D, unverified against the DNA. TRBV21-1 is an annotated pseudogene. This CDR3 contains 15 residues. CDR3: CASSKVGQGRDEQYF. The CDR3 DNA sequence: TGTGCCAGCAGCAAAGTCGGGCAGGGGCGCGACGAGCAGTACTTC.

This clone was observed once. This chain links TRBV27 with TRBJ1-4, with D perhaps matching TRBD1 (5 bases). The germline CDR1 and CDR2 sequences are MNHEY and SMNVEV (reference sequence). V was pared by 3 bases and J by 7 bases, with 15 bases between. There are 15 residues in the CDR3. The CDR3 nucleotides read TGTGCCAGCAGTTTTTTGGGTACAGGAGGTGAAAAACTGTTTTTT. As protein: CASSFLGTGGEKLFF.

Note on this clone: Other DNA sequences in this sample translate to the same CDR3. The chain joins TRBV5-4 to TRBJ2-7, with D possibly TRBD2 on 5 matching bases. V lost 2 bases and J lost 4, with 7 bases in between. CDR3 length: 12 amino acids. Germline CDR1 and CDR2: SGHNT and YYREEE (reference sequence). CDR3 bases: TGTGCCAGCAGCTTCCGGGGTTACGAGCAGTACTTC. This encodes CASSFRGYEQYF.

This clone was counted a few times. The DNA for the CDR3 is TGTGCCTGGAGTGTGGAACAGGAAGCTTTCTTT. Translation: CAWSVEQEAFF. The chain links TRBV30 to TRBJ1-1; D call uncertain. Germline CDR1 is GTSNPN and CDR2 is SVGIG (reference sequence). This CDR3 has 11 amino acids. V lost 0 bases and J 8 bases, leaving 7 bases between the germline ends.

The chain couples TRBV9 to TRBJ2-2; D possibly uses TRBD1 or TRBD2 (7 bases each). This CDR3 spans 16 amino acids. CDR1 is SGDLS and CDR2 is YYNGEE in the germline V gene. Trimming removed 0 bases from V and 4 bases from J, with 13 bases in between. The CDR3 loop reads CASSVVPGGATGELFF. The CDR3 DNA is TGTGCCAGCAGCGTAGTCCCAGGGGGGGCCACCGGGGAGCTGTTTTTT.

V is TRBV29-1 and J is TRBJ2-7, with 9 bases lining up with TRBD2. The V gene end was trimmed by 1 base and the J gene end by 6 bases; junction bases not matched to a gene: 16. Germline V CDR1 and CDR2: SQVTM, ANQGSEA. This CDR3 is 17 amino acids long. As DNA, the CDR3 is TGCAGCGTTGAAGGAAGGCGGGAGGGCCGGGGGGGTCTCGAGCAGTACTTC. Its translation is CSVEGRREGRGGLEQYF.

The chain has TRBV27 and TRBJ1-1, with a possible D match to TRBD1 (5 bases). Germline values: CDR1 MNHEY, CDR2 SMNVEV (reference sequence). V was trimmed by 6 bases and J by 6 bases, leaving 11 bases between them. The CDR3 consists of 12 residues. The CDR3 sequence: CASSGWGSEAFF. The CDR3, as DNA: TGTGCCAGCAGCGGTTGGGGCTCTGAAGCTTTCTTT.

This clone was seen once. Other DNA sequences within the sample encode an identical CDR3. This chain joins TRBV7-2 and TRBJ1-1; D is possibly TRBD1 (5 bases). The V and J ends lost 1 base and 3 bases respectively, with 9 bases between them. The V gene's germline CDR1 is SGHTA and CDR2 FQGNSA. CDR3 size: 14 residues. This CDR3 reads CASSLVGAYTEAFF. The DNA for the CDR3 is TGTGCCAGCAGCTTAGTCGGGGCCTACACTGAAGCTTTCTTT.

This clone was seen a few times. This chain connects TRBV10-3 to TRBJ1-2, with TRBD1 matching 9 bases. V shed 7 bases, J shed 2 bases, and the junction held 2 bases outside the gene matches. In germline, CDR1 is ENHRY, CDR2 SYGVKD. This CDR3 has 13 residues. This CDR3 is CAITGTGNYGYTF. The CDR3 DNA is TGTGCCATCACCGGGACAGGGAACTATGGCTACACCTTC.

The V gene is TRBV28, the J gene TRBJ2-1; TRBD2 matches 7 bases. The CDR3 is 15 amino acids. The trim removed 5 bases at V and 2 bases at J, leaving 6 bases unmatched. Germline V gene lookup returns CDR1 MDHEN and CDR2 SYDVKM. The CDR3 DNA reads TGTGCCAGCAGTAGGACTAGTAGTGCCTACAATGAGCAGTTCTTC. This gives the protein CASSRTSSAYNEQFF.

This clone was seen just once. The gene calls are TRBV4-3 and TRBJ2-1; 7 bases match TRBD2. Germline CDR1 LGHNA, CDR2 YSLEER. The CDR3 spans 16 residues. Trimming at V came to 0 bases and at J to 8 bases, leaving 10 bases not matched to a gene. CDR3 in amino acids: CASSQDWRERVDEQFF. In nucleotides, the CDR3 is TGCGCCAGCAGCCAAGATTGGCGGGAGAGGGTAGATGAGCAGTTCTTC.

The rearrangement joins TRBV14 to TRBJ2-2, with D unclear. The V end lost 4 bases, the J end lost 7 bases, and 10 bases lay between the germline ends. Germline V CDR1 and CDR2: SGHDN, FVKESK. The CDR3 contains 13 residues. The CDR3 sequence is CASSPRLGGELFF. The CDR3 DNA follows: TGTGCCAGCAGCCCCCGGTTGGGCGGGGAGCTGTTTTTT.

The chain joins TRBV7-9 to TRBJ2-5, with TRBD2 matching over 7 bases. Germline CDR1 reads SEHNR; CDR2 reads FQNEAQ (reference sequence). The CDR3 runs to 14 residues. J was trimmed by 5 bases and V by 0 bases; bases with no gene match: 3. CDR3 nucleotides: TGTGCCAGCAGCTTAGCGGGAGGGTTGGAGACCCAGTACTTC. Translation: CASSLAGGLETQYF.

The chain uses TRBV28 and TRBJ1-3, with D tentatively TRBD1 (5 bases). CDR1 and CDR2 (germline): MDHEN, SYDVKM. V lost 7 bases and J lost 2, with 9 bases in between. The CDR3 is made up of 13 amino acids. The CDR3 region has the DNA TGTGCCAGCACAGGGCACCCTGGAAACACCATATATTTT. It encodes CASTGHPGNTIYF.

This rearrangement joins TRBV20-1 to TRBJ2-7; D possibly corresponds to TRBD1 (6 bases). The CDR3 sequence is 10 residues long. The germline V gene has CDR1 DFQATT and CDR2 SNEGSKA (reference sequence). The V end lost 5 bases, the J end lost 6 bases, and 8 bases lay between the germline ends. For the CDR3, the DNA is TGCAGTGCTGTCAGGGGCGAGCAGTACTTC. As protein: CSAVRGEQYF.

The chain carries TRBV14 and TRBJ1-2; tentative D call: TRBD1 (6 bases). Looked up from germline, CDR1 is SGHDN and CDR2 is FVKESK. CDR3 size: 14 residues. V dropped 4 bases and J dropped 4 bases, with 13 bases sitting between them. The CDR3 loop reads CASSLQQGAYGYTF. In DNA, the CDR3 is TGTGCCAGCAGCCTCCAACAGGGCGCCTATGGCTACACCTTC.

The CDR3 bases are TGTGCCAGCAGTTTAGCAGGGCGGAGCACAGATACGCAGTATTTT. It codes for CASSLAGRSTDTQYF. The genes are TRBV28 and TRBJ2-3; possible D gene TRBD1, 5 bases. CDR1 and CDR2 from the germline V gene are MDHEN and SYDVKM. CDR3 size: 15 residues. V lost 2 bases and J 0 bases, leaving 9 bases between the germline ends.

The CDR3 sequence: CAIDFPPLAFYEQYF. The CDR3 nucleotides read TGTGCCATCGATTTTCCCCCCCTAGCGTTCTACGAGCAGTACTTC. The chain employs TRBV28 and TRBJ2-7; possible D gene TRBD2, 6 bases. The V gene lost 10 bases and the J gene lost 3 bases, with 22 bases spanning the gap. CDR3 length equals 15 residues. Germline V gene data show CDR1 as MDHEN and CDR2 as SYDVKM. Complete variable domain (other parts from reference TRBV28 and TRBJ2-7): DVKVTQSSRYLVKRTGEKVFLECVQDMDHENMFWYRQDPGLGLRLIYFSYDVKMKEKGDIPEGYSVSREKKERFSLILESASTNQTSMYLCAIDFPPLAFYEQYFGPGTRLTVT.

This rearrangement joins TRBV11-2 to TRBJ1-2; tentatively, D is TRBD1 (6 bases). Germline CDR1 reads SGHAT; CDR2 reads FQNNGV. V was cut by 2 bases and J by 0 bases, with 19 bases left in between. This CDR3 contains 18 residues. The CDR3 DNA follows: TGTGCCAGCAGCTTAACCCCAGATTTAGGACAGACTAACTATGGCTACACCTTC. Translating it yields CASSLTPDLGQTNYGYTF.

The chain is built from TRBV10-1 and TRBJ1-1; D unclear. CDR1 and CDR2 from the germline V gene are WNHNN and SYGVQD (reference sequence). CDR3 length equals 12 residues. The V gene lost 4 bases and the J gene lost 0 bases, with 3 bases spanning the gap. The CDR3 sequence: CASSGMNTEAFF. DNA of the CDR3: TGCGCCAGCAGTGGGATGAACACTGAAGCTTTCTTT.

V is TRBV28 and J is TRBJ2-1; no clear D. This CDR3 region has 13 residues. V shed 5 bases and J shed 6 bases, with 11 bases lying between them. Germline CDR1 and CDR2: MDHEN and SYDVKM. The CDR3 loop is CASSGHLLNEQFF. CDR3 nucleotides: TGTGCCAGCAGTGGTCACCTCCTCAATGAGCAGTTCTTC.

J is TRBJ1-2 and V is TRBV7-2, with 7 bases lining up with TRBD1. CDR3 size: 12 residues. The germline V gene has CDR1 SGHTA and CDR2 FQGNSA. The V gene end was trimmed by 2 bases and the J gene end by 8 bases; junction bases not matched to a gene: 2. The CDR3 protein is CASSLTGVGYTF. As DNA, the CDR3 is TGTGCCAGCAGCTTAACAGGGGTCGGCTACACCTTC. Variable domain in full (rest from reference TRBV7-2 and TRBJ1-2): GAGVSQSPSNKVTEKGKDVELRCDPISGHTALYWYRQSLGQGLEFLIYFQGNSAPDKSGLPSDRFSAERTGGSVSTLTIQRTQQEDSAVYLCASSLTGVGYTFGSGTRLTVV.

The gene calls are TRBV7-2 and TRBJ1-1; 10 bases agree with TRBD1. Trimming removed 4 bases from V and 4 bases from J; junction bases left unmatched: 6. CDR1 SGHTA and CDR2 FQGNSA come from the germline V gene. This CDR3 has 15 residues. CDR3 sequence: CASSWTRTGGTEAFF. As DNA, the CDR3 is TGTGCCAGCAGCTGGACTCGGACAGGGGGCACTGAAGCTTTCTTT. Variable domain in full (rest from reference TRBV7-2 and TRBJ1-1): GAGVSQSPSNKVTEKGKDVELRCDPISGHTALYWYRQSLGQGLEFLIYFQGNSAPDKSGLPSDRFSAERTGGSVSTLTIQRTQQEDSAVYLCASSWTRTGGTEAFFGQGTRLTVV.

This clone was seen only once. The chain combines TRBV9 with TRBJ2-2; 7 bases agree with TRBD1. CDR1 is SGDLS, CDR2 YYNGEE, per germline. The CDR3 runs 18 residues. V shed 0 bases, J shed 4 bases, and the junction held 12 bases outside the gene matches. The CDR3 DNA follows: TGTGCCAGCAGCGTAGCCCCCCAAGGACAGGCCCGCACCGGGGAGCTGTTTTTT. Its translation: CASSVAPQGQARTGELFF.

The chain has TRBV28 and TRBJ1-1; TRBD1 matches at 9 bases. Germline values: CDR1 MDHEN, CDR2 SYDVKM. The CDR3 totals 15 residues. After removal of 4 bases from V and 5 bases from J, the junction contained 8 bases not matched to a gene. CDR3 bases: TGTGCCAGCAGTTACTTGACAGGGGGAGATACTGAAGCTTTCTTT. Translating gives CASSYLTGGDTEAFF.